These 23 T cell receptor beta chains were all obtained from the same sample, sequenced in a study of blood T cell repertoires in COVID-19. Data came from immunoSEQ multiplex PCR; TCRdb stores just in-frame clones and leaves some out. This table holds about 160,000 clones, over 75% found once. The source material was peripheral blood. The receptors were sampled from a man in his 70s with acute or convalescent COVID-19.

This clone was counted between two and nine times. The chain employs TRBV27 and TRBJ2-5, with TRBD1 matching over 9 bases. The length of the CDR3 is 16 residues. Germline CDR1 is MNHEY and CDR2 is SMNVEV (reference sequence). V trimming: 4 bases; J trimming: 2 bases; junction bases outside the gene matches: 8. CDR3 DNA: TGTGCCAGCAGTTCAGGGACAGGGAAGGCGCAAGAGACCCAGTACTTC. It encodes CASSSGTGKAQETQYF.

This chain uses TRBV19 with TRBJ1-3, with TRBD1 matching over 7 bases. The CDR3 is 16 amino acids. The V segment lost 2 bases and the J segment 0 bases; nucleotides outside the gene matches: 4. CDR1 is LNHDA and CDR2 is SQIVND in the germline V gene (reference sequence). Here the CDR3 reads CASSIRGQHSGNTIYF. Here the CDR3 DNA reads TGTGCCAGTAGTATAAGGGGACAGCACTCTGGAAACACCATATATTTT.

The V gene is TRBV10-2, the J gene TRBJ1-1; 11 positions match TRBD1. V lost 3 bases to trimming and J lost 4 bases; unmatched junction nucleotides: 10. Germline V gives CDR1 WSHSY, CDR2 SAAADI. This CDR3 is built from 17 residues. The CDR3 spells CASSDSIRDRGSTEAFF. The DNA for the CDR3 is TGCGCCAGCAGTGATTCGATCCGGGACAGGGGGAGCACTGAAGCTTTCTTT.

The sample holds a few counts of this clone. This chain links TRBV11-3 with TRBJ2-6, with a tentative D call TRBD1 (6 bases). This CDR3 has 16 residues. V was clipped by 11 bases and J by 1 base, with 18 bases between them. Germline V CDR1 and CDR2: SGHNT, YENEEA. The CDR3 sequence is CAVSGRGGSGANVLTF. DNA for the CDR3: TGTGCCGTCAGCGGCAGGGGCGGGTCTGGGGCCAACGTCCTGACTTTC.

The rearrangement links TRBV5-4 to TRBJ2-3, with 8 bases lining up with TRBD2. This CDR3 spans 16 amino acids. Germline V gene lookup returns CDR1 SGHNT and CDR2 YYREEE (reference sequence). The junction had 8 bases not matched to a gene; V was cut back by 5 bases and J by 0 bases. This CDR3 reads CASRGAGVSSTDTQYF. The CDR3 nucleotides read TGTGCCAGCAGGGGAGCGGGAGTAAGCAGCACAGATACGCAGTATTTT.

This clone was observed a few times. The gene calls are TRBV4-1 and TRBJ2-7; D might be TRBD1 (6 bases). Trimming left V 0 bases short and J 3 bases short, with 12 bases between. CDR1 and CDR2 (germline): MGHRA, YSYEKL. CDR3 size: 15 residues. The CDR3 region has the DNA TGCGCCAGCAGCCAAGATCGGGACATAGGCTACGAGCAGTACTTC. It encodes CASSQDRDIGYEQYF.

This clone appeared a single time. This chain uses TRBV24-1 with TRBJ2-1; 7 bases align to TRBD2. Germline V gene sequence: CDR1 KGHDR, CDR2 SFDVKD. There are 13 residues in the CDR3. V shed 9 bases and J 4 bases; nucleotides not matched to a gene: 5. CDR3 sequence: CATGTTLYNEQFF. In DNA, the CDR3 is TGTGCCACCGGGACTACCTTATACAATGAGCAGTTCTTC.

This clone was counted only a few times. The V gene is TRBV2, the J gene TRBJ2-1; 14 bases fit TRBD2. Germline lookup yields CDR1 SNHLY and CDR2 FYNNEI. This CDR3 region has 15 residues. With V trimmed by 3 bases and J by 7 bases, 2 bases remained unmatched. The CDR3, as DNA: TGTGCCAGCAGTGAGGGACTAGCGGGGGTTAATGAGCAGTTCTTC. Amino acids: CASSEGLAGVNEQFF. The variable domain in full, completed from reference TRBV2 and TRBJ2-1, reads EPEVTQTPSHQVTQMGQEVILRCVPISNHLYFYWYRQILGQKVEFLVSFYNNEISEKSEIFDDQFSVERPDGSNFTLKIRSTKLEDSAMYFCASSEGLAGVNEQFFGPGTRLTVL.

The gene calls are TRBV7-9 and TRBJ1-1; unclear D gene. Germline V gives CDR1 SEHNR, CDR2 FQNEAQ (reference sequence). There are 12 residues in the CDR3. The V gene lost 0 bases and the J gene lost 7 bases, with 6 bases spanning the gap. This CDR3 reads CASSLARNEAFF. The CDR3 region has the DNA TGTGCCAGCAGCTTAGCTAGAAATGAAGCTTTCTTT.

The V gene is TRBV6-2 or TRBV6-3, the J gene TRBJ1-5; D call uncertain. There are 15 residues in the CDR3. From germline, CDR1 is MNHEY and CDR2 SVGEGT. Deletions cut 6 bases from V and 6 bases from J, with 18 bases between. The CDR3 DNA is TGTGCCAGCAGCGAGCATGTTCGAGAGGGTCAGCCCCAGCATTTT. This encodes CASSEHVREGQPQHF.

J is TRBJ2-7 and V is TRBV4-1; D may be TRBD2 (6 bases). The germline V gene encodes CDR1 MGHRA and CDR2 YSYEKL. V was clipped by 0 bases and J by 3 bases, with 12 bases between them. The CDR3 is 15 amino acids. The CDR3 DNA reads TGCGCCAGCAGCCAAGATTTCGGGGGATACTACGAGCAGTACTTC. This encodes CASSQDFGGYYEQYF.

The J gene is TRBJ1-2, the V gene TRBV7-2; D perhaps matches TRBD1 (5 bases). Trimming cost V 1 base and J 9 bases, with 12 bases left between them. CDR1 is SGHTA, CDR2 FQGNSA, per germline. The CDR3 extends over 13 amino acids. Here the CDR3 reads CASSLVFRDSYTF. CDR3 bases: TGTGCCAGCAGCTTAGTTTTCAGGGATAGCTACACCTTC.

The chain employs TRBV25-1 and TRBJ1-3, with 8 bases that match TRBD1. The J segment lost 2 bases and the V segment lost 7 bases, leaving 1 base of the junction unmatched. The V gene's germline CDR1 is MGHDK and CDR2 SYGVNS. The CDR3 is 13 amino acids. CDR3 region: CASKQGAGNTIYF. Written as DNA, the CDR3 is TGTGCCAGCAAACAGGGGGCTGGAAACACCATATATTTT.

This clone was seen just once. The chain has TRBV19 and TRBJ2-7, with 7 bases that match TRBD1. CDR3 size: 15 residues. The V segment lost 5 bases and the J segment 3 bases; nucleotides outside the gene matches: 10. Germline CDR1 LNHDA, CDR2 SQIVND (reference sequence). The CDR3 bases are TGTGCCAGTAGTCGACAACCCGGGACAGACTACGAGCAGTACTTC. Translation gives CASSRQPGTDYEQYF.

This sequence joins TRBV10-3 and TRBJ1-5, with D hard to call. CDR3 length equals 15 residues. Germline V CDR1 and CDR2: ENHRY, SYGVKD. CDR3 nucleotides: TGTGCTTCCTTGGGAGAAATAGGAAGCAATCAGCCCCAGCATTTT. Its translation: CASLGEIGSNQPQHF.

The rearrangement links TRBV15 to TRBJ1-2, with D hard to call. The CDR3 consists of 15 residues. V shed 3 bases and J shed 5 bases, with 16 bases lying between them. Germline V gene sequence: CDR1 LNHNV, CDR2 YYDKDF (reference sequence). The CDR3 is CATSSLGLREYGYTF. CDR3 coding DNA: TGTGCCACCAGCAGCCTAGGGCTTCGGGAGTATGGCTACACCTTC.

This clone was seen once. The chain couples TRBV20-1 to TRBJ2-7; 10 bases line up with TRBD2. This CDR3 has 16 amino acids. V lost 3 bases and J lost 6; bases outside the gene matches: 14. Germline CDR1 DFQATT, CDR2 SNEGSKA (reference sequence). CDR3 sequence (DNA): TGCAGTGCTAGTCTCCTAGCGGGAGCTGGTAATGGCGAGCAGTACTTC. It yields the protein CSASLLAGAGNGEQYF.

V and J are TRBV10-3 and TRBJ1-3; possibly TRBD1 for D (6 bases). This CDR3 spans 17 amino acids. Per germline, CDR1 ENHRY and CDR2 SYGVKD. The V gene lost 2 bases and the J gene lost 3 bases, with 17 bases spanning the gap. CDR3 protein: CAISEPRWGRGGNTIYF. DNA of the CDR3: TGTGCCATCAGTGAGCCTCGTTGGGGGCGAGGTGGAAACACCATATATTTT.

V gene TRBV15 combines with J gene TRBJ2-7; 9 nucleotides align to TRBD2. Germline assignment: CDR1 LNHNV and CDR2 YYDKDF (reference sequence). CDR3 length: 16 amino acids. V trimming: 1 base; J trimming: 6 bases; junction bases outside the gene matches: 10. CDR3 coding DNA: TGTGCCACCAGCAGAGTCCTCCTGGGCGGGGGGGGCGAGCAGTACTTC. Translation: CATSRVLLGGGGEQYF.

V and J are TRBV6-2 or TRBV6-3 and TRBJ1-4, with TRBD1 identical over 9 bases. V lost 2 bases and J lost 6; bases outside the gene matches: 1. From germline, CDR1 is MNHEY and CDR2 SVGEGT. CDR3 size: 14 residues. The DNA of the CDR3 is TGTGCCAGCAGTTACGGACAGGGGTATGAAAAACTGTTTTTT. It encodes CASSYGQGYEKLFF.

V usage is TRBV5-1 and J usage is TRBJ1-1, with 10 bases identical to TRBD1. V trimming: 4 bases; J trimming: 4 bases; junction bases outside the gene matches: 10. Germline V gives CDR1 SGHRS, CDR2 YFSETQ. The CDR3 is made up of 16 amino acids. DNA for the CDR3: TGCGCCAGCAGCCAACTGAGACAGGGGGCGAGCACTGAAGCTTTCTTT. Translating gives CASSQLRQGASTEAFF.

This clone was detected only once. The CDR3 DNA sequence: TGTGCCAGCAAAAGCGCGAACACCGGGGAGCTGTTTTTT. This gives the protein CASKSANTGELFF. The chain couples TRBV5-4 to TRBJ2-2; no definite D call. Germline V CDR1 and CDR2: SGHNT, YYREEE (reference sequence). Trimming shortened V by 6 bases and J by 0 bases, and 6 bases separated the two germline ends. The length of the CDR3 is 13 residues.

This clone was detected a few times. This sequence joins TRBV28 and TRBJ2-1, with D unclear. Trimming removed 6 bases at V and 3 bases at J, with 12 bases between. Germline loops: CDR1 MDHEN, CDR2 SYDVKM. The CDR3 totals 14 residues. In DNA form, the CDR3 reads TGTGCCAGCAGCCCCCGCATACTCTACAATGAGCAGTTCTTC. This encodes CASSPRILYNEQFF.